This T cell receptor (beta chain) comes out of a study of T-cell memory formation after mild COVID-19. The wider study: Clustering of TCRs was largely donor specific.

Via MiXCR, TCRdb re-called the 5' RACE reads, giving one row per CDR3 protein. The sample lists approximately 210,000 distinct CDR3 sequences, around 27% occurring once. Germline CDR1 and CDR2: MNHNY and SVGAGI (reference sequence). Trimming removed 6 bases from V and 7 bases from J; junction bases left unmatched: 12. The CDR3 is 16 amino acids. This chain connects TRBV6-6 to TRBJ2-3, with 11 positions matching TRBD2. Sequenced input: PBMCs or a T cell subset sorted from them (not recorded which). The receptor comes from an adult woman who had mild COVID-19 (a few samples of this study predate the infection). Cell type and time point are not known. Here the CDR3 DNA reads TGTGCCAGCAGCAGGGGGGCTAGCGGGGGGAGTTATACGCAGTATTTT. Translating gives CASSRGASGGSYTQYF.